This is a list of T cell receptor beta chains from one sample in a study of Tregs in tolerant kidney transplant recipients. Only in-frame clones appear in the TCRdb table, and some are missing; sequencing was by immunoSEQ multiplex PCR. The data show tens of thousands of clones, around 90% seen once. Sample: CD4+ T cells from blood, taken before the transplant. The receptors derive from a human donor who received a combined kidney and bone marrow transplant. Each CDR3 is given with its conserved first and last residue. The order of the fields is J gene, D gene, V gene, clone size, CDR3 protein, CDR3 DNA. D genes are given only for firm matches. Some rows have no size entry. The others give once, few or many, or a class for an expanded clone.

j_call: TRBJ1-4
d_call: -
v_call: TRBV5-5
clone_size: once
cdr3_aa: CASSYPADTEKLFF
cdr3_nt: TGTGCCAGCAGTTATCCGGCGGATACGGAAAAACTGTTTTTT

j_call: TRBJ2-5
d_call: -
v_call: TRBV10-3
clone_size: once
cdr3_aa: CAISEQDPPGETQYF
cdr3_nt: TGTGCCATCAGTGAGCAGGATCCCCCAGGAGAGACCCAGTACTTC

j_call: TRBJ2-5
d_call: -
v_call: TRBV5-4
clone_size: -
cdr3_aa: CASSRTQEETQYF
cdr3_nt: TGTGCCAGCAGCCGGACTCAAGAAGAGACCCAGTACTTC

j_call: TRBJ2-7
d_call: TRBD2
v_call: TRBV4-2
clone_size: -
cdr3_aa: CASSQGTSGRATPYEQYF
cdr3_nt: TGTGCCAGCAGCCAAGGAACTAGCGGGAGGGCAACCCCCTACGAGCAGTACTTC

j_call: TRBJ2-7
d_call: TRBD1
v_call: TRBV7-3
clone_size: -
cdr3_aa: CASSLKKQGAQYF
cdr3_nt: TGTGCCAGCAGCCTAAAAAAACAGGGGGCGCAGTACTTC

j_call: TRBJ1-2
d_call: TRBD1
v_call: TRBV6-5
clone_size: -
cdr3_aa: CASRTGVGYTF
cdr3_nt: TGTGCCAGCAGGACAGGGGTTGGCTACACCTTC

j_call: TRBJ1-3
d_call: TRBD1
v_call: TRBV11-2
clone_size: once
cdr3_aa: CASSFGQGKNTIYF
cdr3_nt: TGTGCCAGCAGCTTCGGACAGGGGAAAAACACCATATATTTT

j_call: TRBJ1-2
d_call: -
v_call: TRBV11-2
clone_size: -
cdr3_aa: CASSSPEGNGYTF
cdr3_nt: TGTGCCAGCAGCTCGCCGGAGGGTAATGGCTACACCTTC

j_call: TRBJ1-2
d_call: -
v_call: TRBV30
clone_size: -
cdr3_aa: CAWTHQGSGYTF
cdr3_nt: TGTGCCTGGACTCACCAGGGGAGTGGCTACACCTTC

j_call: TRBJ1-2
d_call: TRBD1
v_call: TRBV28
clone_size: -
cdr3_aa: CASSSARDRIYGYTF
cdr3_nt: TGTGCCAGCAGTTCTGCCCGGGACAGGATCTATGGCTACACCTTC

j_call: TRBJ1-1
d_call: TRBD1
v_call: TRBV28
clone_size: -
cdr3_aa: CASSSGQAPNTEAFF
cdr3_nt: TGTGCCAGCAGCAGCGGACAGGCACCGAACACTGAAGCTTTCTTT

j_call: TRBJ2-7
d_call: -
v_call: TRBV9
clone_size: once
cdr3_aa: CASSVNGERPYEQYF
cdr3_nt: TGTGCCAGCAGCGTAAACGGGGAGCGTCCTTACGAGCAGTACTTC

j_call: TRBJ2-2
d_call: TRBD2
v_call: TRBV5-1
clone_size: -
cdr3_aa: CASSLVPSGSTGELFF
cdr3_nt: TGCGCCAGCAGCTTGGTGCCTAGCGGGAGCACCGGGGAGCTGTTTTTT

j_call: TRBJ2-7
d_call: -
v_call: TRBV7-9
clone_size: few
cdr3_aa: CASSLDGDYEQYF
cdr3_nt: TGTGCCAGCAGCTTAGACGGGGACTACGAGCAGTACTTC

j_call: TRBJ1-5
d_call: -
v_call: TRBV28
clone_size: few
cdr3_aa: CATLEGTKNQPQHF
cdr3_nt: TGTGCCACCTTAGAGGGGACAAAGAATCAGCCCCAGCATTTT

j_call: TRBJ2-7
d_call: TRBD2
v_call: TRBV5-4
clone_size: -
cdr3_aa: CASSLSVSGSEQYF
cdr3_nt: TGTGCCAGCAGCTTGAGCGTTAGCGGGAGCGAGCAGTACTTC

j_call: TRBJ2-7
d_call: -
v_call: TRBV18
clone_size: -
cdr3_aa: CASSLDSQTTYEQYF
cdr3_nt: TGTGCCAGCTCCTTGGACAGCCAAACCACCTACGAGCAGTACTTC

j_call: TRBJ1-1
d_call: -
v_call: TRBV18
clone_size: few
cdr3_aa: CASQADTEAFF
cdr3_nt: TGTGCCAGCCAAGCCGACACTGAAGCTTTCTTT

j_call: TRBJ2-7
d_call: -
v_call: TRBV4-1
clone_size: -
cdr3_aa: CASSQEMTASLYEQYF
cdr3_nt: TGCGCCAGCAGCCAAGAGATGACAGCTTCTCTTTACGAGCAGTACTTC

j_call: TRBJ1-1
d_call: -
v_call: TRBV30
clone_size: -
cdr3_aa: CAWSRGVTEAFF
cdr3_nt: TGTGCCTGGAGCCGCGGGGTCACTGAAGCTTTCTTT

j_call: TRBJ2-1
d_call: TRBD2
v_call: TRBV9
clone_size: -
cdr3_aa: CASSASGRSSYNEQFF
cdr3_nt: TGTGCCAGCAGCGCGAGCGGGAGGAGCTCCTACAATGAGCAGTTCTTC

j_call: TRBJ2-7
d_call: TRBD2
v_call: TRBV6-1
clone_size: -
cdr3_aa: CASSLGLAGGLGF
cdr3_nt: TGTGCCAGCAGCTTGGGACTAGCGGGAGGCCTGGGCTTC

j_call: TRBJ1-3
d_call: -
v_call: TRBV28
clone_size: -
cdr3_aa: CASSSLGGFWYF
cdr3_nt: TGTGCCAGCAGTTCCCTCGGCGGGTTTTGGTATTTT

j_call: TRBJ2-5
d_call: TRBD2
v_call: TRBV7-2
clone_size: -
cdr3_aa: CASSFGGGETQYF
cdr3_nt: TGTGCCAGCAGCTTTGGGGGGGGAGAGACCCAGTACTTC

j_call: TRBJ1-2
d_call: TRBD1
v_call: TRBV6-5
clone_size: -
cdr3_aa: CASSRWDRGTYGYTF
cdr3_nt: TGTGCCAGCAGTCGATGGGACAGGGGAACCTATGGCTACACCTTC

j_call: TRBJ2-2
d_call: TRBD1
v_call: TRBV7-9
clone_size: once
cdr3_aa: CASTRGQGGTGELFF
cdr3_nt: TGTGCCAGCACCCGAGGACAGGGGGGCACCGGGGAGCTGTTTTTT

j_call: TRBJ1-1
d_call: TRBD1
v_call: TRBV6-5
clone_size: once
cdr3_aa: CASRRGQGSTEAFF
cdr3_nt: TGTGCCAGCAGGAGGGGACAGGGGAGCACTGAAGCTTTCTTT

j_call: TRBJ2-7
d_call: TRBD2
v_call: TRBV28
clone_size: -
cdr3_aa: CASSRTSGTYEQYF
cdr3_nt: TGTGCCAGCAGCCGGACTAGCGGAACCTACGAGCAGTACTTC

j_call: TRBJ2-3
d_call: -
v_call: TRBV27
clone_size: -
cdr3_aa: CASSLPGTDTQYF
cdr3_nt: TGTGCCAGCAGTTTACCTGGCACAGATACGCAGTATTTT

j_call: TRBJ2-7
d_call: -
v_call: TRBV27
clone_size: -
cdr3_aa: CATGTYEQYF
cdr3_nt: TGTGCCACCGGGACCTACGAGCAGTACTTC

j_call: TRBJ2-5
d_call: -
v_call: TRBV7-2
clone_size: -
cdr3_aa: CASSPTRETQYF
cdr3_nt: TGTGCCAGCAGCCCCACCCGGGAGACCCAGTACTTC

j_call: TRBJ1-1
d_call: -
v_call: TRBV2
clone_size: -
cdr3_aa: CASSNQGNTEAFF
cdr3_nt: TGTGCCAGCAGCAACCAGGGGAACACTGAAGCTTTCTTT

j_call: TRBJ2-1
d_call: TRBD2
v_call: TRBV28
clone_size: -
cdr3_aa: CASSLYRAGVGEQFF
cdr3_nt: TGTGCCAGCAGTTTATACCGAGCGGGAGTGGGAGAGCAGTTCTTC

j_call: TRBJ2-3
d_call: TRBD2
v_call: TRBV29-1
clone_size: -
cdr3_aa: CSVEGGLALSTDTQYF
cdr3_nt: TGCAGCGTTGAAGGAGGACTAGCGCTAAGCACAGATACGCAGTATTTT

j_call: TRBJ2-1
d_call: TRBD1
v_call: TRBV11-3
clone_size: -
cdr3_aa: CASSIRQGGSGEQFF
cdr3_nt: TGTGCCAGCAGCATCCGACAGGGCGGGTCGGGTGAGCAGTTCTTC

j_call: TRBJ2-1
d_call: TRBD2
v_call: TRBV9
clone_size: -
cdr3_aa: CASSVAGVSYNEQFF
cdr3_nt: TGTGCCAGCAGCGTTGCGGGAGTCTCCTACAATGAGCAGTTCTTC

j_call: TRBJ1-4
d_call: -
v_call: TRBV27
clone_size: -
cdr3_aa: CASSSATNEKLFF
cdr3_nt: TGTGCCAGCAGTTCAGCAACTAATGAAAAACTGTTTTTT

j_call: TRBJ2-1
d_call: TRBD2
v_call: TRBV25-1
clone_size: -
cdr3_aa: CASSASGRGNEQFF
cdr3_nt: TGTGCCAGCAGTGCTAGCGGGAGAGGCAATGAGCAGTTCTTC

j_call: TRBJ1-2
d_call: -
v_call: TRBV5-4
clone_size: -
cdr3_aa: CASSLAYTGQISGYTF
cdr3_nt: TGTGCCAGCAGCTTGGCATACACGGGTCAGATTAGTGGCTACACCTTC

j_call: TRBJ2-7
d_call: -
v_call: TRBV5-6
clone_size: -
cdr3_aa: CASSTVGASYEQYF
cdr3_nt: TGTGCCAGCAGCACGGTGGGGGCCTCCTACGAGCAGTACTTC

j_call: TRBJ2-1
d_call: TRBD1
v_call: TRBV28
clone_size: -
cdr3_aa: CASSLAGGPYEQFF
cdr3_nt: TGTGCCAGCAGTTTAGCAGGGGGCCCCTATGAGCAGTTCTTC

j_call: TRBJ1-5
d_call: -
v_call: TRBV19
clone_size: -
cdr3_aa: CASSIDLGFGQPQHF
cdr3_nt: TGTGCCAGTAGTATAGATTTAGGTTTCGGGCAGCCCCAGCATTTT

j_call: TRBJ1-1
d_call: TRBD1
v_call: TRBV25-1
clone_size: -
cdr3_aa: CASTSSAGQKAFF
cdr3_nt: TGTGCCAGCACCTCCTCGGCGGGACAGAAAGCTTTCTTT

j_call: TRBJ2-6
d_call: -
v_call: TRBV10-1
clone_size: -
cdr3_aa: CASSQQAPRSGANVLTF
cdr3_nt: TGCGCCAGCAGCCAACAGGCGCCCCGCTCTGGGGCCAACGTCCTGACTTTC

j_call: TRBJ2-7
d_call: TRBD1
v_call: TRBV7-3
clone_size: -
cdr3_aa: CASSLGQGVGEQYF
cdr3_nt: TGTGCCAGCAGCTTGGGACAGGGGGTAGGCGAGCAGTACTTC

j_call: TRBJ2-3
d_call: TRBD2
v_call: TRBV5-1
clone_size: -
cdr3_aa: CASSPVVTSGRDPDTQYF
cdr3_nt: TGCGCCAGCAGCCCGGTTGTGACTAGCGGGAGGGATCCAGATACGCAGTATTTT

j_call: TRBJ2-2
d_call: -
v_call: TRBV28
clone_size: -
cdr3_aa: CASSSTGTGELFF
cdr3_nt: TGTGCCAGCAGTTCCACGGGCACCGGGGAGCTGTTTTTT

j_call: TRBJ1-1
d_call: -
v_call: TRBV2
clone_size: -
cdr3_aa: CASSWANTEAFF
cdr3_nt: TGTGCCAGCAGTTGGGCGAACACTGAAGCTTTCTTT

j_call: TRBJ2-7
d_call: -
v_call: TRBV5-1
clone_size: -
cdr3_aa: CASSPLTRAHEQYF
cdr3_nt: TGCGCCAGCAGCCCCCTAACTAGGGCCCACGAGCAGTACTTC

j_call: TRBJ1-2
d_call: -
v_call: TRBV27
clone_size: -
cdr3_aa: CASRKGQEYYGYTF
cdr3_nt: TGTGCCAGCCGTAAGGGGCAGGAGTACTATGGCTACACCTTC

j_call: TRBJ1-3
d_call: -
v_call: TRBV2
clone_size: -
cdr3_aa: CASRGGGQGNTIYF
cdr3_nt: TGTGCCAGCAGGGGCGGGGGGCAAGGAAACACCATATATTTT

j_call: TRBJ1-2
d_call: TRBD1
v_call: TRBV5-6
clone_size: -
cdr3_aa: CASSLGTGSNFNYGYTF
cdr3_nt: TGTGCCAGCAGCTTGGGGACAGGATCTAATTTTAACTATGGCTACACCTTC

j_call: TRBJ2-1
d_call: -
v_call: TRBV5-5
clone_size: -
cdr3_aa: CASSLSSSYNEQFF
cdr3_nt: TGTGCCAGCAGCTTGAGTAGCTCCTACAATGAGCAGTTCTTC

j_call: TRBJ1-5
d_call: TRBD1
v_call: TRBV27
clone_size: -
cdr3_aa: CASVGQGAGQPQHF
cdr3_nt: TGTGCCAGCGTTGGACAGGGGGCTGGTCAGCCCCAGCATTTT